This T cell receptor (beta chain) was identified during a study of T cell responses to AZD1222 COVID-19 vaccine. Study findings and constraints: Females made up more of the donors, who were largely white British, and clonal diversity may have come out too low. Without day 14 samples, only post-peak T cell repertoires were studied.

As regards this clone: Its specificity is unknown.

The assay was immunoSEQ multiplex PCR, and TCRdb's table has in-frame clones only and misses some. Among roughly 180,000 clones listed, around 86% were seen once. This CDR3 region has 15 residues. The germline CDR1 and CDR2 sequences are SGHDN and FVKESK. The ends were cut back, 4 bases at V and 0 bases at J, with 9 bases in the middle. This rearrangement joins TRBV14 to TRBJ1-4; D remains unclear. Sequences were derived from peripheral blood, sampled on day 0 of MenACWY control vaccination. The clonotype comes from an adult in good health. DNA of the CDR3: TGTGCCAGCAGCCCCATGACGGCAACTAATGAAAAACTGTTTTTT. Encoded protein: CASSPMTATNEKLFF.